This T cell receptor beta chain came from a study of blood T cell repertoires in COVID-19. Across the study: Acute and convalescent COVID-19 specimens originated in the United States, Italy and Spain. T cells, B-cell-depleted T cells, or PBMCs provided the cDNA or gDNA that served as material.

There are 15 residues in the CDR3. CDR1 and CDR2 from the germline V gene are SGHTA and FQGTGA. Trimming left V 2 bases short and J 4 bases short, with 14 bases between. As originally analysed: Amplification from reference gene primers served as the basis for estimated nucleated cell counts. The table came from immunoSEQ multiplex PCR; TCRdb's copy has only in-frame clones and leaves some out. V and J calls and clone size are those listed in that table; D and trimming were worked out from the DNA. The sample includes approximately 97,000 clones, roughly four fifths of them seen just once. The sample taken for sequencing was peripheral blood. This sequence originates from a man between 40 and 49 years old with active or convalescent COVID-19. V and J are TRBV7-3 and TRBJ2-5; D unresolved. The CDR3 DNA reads TGTGCCAGCAGCTTACTCGGCCAAGGAGCAGAGACCCAGTACTTC. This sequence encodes CASSLLGQGAETQYF.